This T cell receptor beta chain was obtained from a study of T-cell memory formation after mild COVID-19. This CDR3 has 13 amino acids. Trimming shortened V by 0 bases and J by 10 bases, and 10 bases separated the two germline ends. In germline, CDR1 is SSHAT, CDR2 FNYEAQ (reference sequence). Constant-segment primers were used for 5'RACE, and the resulting TCR alpha and TCR beta cDNA libraries carried sample barcodes and UMIs. In TCRdb, the 5' RACE reads were re-called with MiXCR into one record per CDR3 protein. The sample consists of roughly 340,000 distinct CDR3 sequences, less than 25% of them appearing once.

The source material was PBMCs or a T cell subset sorted from them (not recorded which). V gene TRBV7-7 combines with J gene TRBJ2-1; no reliable D call. This TCR derives from a young man who had mild COVID-19 (a few samples of this study predate the infection). Cell type and time point are not known. Written as DNA, the CDR3 is TGTGCCAGCAGCTTAGCGCCCCCCGGAGAGCAGTTCTTC. Translating it yields CASSLAPPGEQFF.